This TCR beta chain was sequenced during a study of blood T cell repertoires in COVID-19 (TCRdb year 2020). Concerning the study at large: The collaborator samples originated in the United States, Italy and Spain and spanned the acute and convalescent phases of COVID-19. The prospective study material was composed of cDNA or gDNA derived from T cells, B-cell-depleted T cells, or PBMCs. The dataset comprised deeply sampled blood TCRbeta repertoires from subjects exposed to, actively infected with, or recovered from COVID-19. The repertoires were released in a freely available public database intended as a resource for research on the immune response to SARS-CoV-2. The samples were drawn from two sources: the first 160 participants of the ongoing ImmuneRACE study, and 1,254 subjects contributed by 6 global collaborators. A de-identified subject ID, COVID-19 status, age in years and sex were almost always included in the sample metadata. Where available, HLA class I and class II types were obtained from metadata supplied by the sample provider rather than from assay-based typing. Results and caveats for the whole study, not just this receptor: The amount of clinical and demographic metadata varied by source and participant and was provided uncurated.

TCRbeta CDR3 regions were amplified from genomic DNA by means of the immunoSEQ Assay, a bias-controlled multiplex PCR. For the original study's pipeline: The number of nucleated cells in each sample was estimated by amplification of reference gene primers within the assay. To quantify the absolute abundance of each unique TCRbeta CDR3 rearrangement, sequence reads were collapsed and filtered. For each sample, productive Simpson clonality was calculated by taking the square root of Simpson's diversity index across productive rearrangements. Here the immuneACCESS table is served through TCRdb, limited to in-frame sequences with V and J called. Missing clones are a known gap in these copies; in checked studies unresolved V genes cover under half, and the rest lacks a known reason. That table furnishes V, J and clone size, whereas the DNA furnished D and trimming. The sample table records over 150,000 clones; around 84% of these occur just once. The ten biggest clones cover over 10% of the sample.

Collaborating institutions collected whole blood in K2EDTA tubes following their own protocols. Collaborator samples were shipped for TCRbeta analysis as frozen whole blood, isolated PBMCs, or DNA extracted from either sample type. V is pruned by 6 bases and J by 1 base, leaving 2 bases of the junction without a gene match. CDR1 and CDR2 are read off the germline V gene (reference sequence) as LNHDA and SQIVND. The CDR3 starts with the cysteine, ends with the phenylalanine, and has 13 residues. Only the CDR3 DNA stays, 39 bases, in frame from base 1. As regards this clone: The specificity of this receptor is unknown. No clone much larger than this one lies a single base away; base qualities are absent.

The sample taken for sequencing was peripheral blood. This clonotype originated in a human donor in a cohort sampled during active COVID-19. The V and J genes are TRBV19 and TRBJ1-1; 7 middle bases align to TRBD1. For the CDR3, the sequence is CASRNRGNTEAFF. The DNA sequence is as follows: TGTGCCAGTAGGAACAGGGGGAACACTGAAGCTTTCTTT.